What follows are 12 T cell receptor beta chains derived from one specimen sequenced in a study of CD8 T cells in ankylosing spondylitis. Overall study findings and caveats: Ankylosing spondylitis blood appeared to be characterized by a TCR beta motif of several highly homologous variants.

For these receptors, no antigen is known. TCRdb re-called the 5' RACE reads through MiXCR, storing one row per CDR3 protein. The sample lists almost 400,000 distinct CDR3 sequences; around 22% were seen once. Sequenced: blood, either unsorted or a sorted T cell fraction (not recorded which). The receptors were sampled from a male donor with ankylosing spondylitis.

The chain recombines TRBV12-3 or TRBV12-4 with TRBJ2-6; D remains unclear. The length of the CDR3 is 15 residues. Between the trimmed V and J ends, which lost 2 bases and 2 bases, there was a span of 7 bases. CDR3 sequence: CASSLSPAGANVLTF. In DNA, the CDR3 is TGTGCCAGCAGTTTATCTCCTGCTGGGGCCAACGTCCTGACTTTC.

This clonotype occurred a few times. The CDR3 bases are TGTGCCAGCAGTAAAAACTACGAGCAGTACTTC. This codes for CASSKNYEQYF. The rearrangement uses TRBV6-6 and TRBJ2-7; D remains ambiguous. Trimming removed 5 bases at V and 3 bases at J, with 5 bases between. The germline V gene has CDR1 MNHNY and CDR2 SVGAGI (reference sequence). This CDR3 spans 11 amino acids.

There are a few counts of this clonotype. V and J are TRBV28 and TRBJ2-7; 7 nucleotides align to TRBD2. Trimming cost V 5 bases and J 8 bases; bases outside gene matches: 18. The CDR3 runs 16 residues. Germline V gene sequence: CDR1 MDHEN, CDR2 SYDVKM. CDR3 DNA sequence: TGTGCCAGCAGTCCCCGTTTCGGGGAGGGAAACGGGCAGCAGTACTTC. This codes for CASSPRFGEGNGQQYF.

The chain joins TRBV30 to TRBJ2-3; TRBD2 matches at 16 bases. The V and J ends lost 0 bases and 5 bases, in that order; junction bases with no gene match: 5. Per germline, CDR1 GTSNPN and CDR2 SVGIG (reference sequence). The CDR3 contains 17 residues. The CDR3 nucleotides are TGTGCCTGGAGTGTAGGGACTAGCGGGAGGGTCGAAGATACGCAGTATTTT. This encodes CAWSVGTSGRVEDTQYF.

Only a few counts were recorded for this clonotype. The V and J genes are TRBV7-8 and TRBJ2-7; a possible D gene is TRBD1 (5 bases). The CDR3 spans 14 residues. V lost 0 bases and J lost 4, with 10 bases in between. Germline CDR1 is SGHVS and CDR2 is FQNEAQ. The CDR3 is CASSLAGRAYEQYF. DNA for the CDR3: TGTGCCAGCAGCTTAGCGGGCAGGGCGTACGAGCAGTACTTC.

This clonotype was detected a few times. The chain carries TRBV6-2 or TRBV6-3 and TRBJ2-1; D is possibly TRBD2 (6 bases). The germline V gene encodes CDR1 MNHEY and CDR2 SVGEGT. The V gene lost 7 bases and the J gene lost 0 bases, with 10 bases spanning the gap. CDR3 length: 14 residues. The CDR3 region is CASNLATSYNEQFF. The DNA for the CDR3 is TGTGCCAGCAACCTAGCGACCTCCTACAATGAGCAGTTCTTC.

The chain carries TRBV5-1 and TRBJ2-5; maybe TRBD2 (6 bases). This CDR3 has 15 residues. Germline CDR1 SGHRS, CDR2 YFSETQ. V was shortened by 1 base and J by 1 base, with 11 bases between the two germline ends. The CDR3 sequence is CASSLSMGGQETQYF. CDR3 DNA sequence: TGCGCCAGCAGCTTGAGTATGGGGGGCCAAGAGACCCAGTACTTC. Supplemented by reference TRBV5-1 and TRBJ2-5, the full variable domain reads KAGVTQTPRYLIKTRGQQVTLSCSPISGHRSVSWYQQTPGQGLQFLFEYFSETQRNKGNFPGRFSGRQFSNSRSEMNVSTLELGDSALYLCASSLSMGGQETQYFGPGTRLLVL.

This clonotype was seen a few times. V gene TRBV4-3 combines with J gene TRBJ1-1; 7 nucleotides align to TRBD1. V trimming: 1 base; J trimming: 8 bases; junction bases outside the gene matches: 7. Germline-derived CDR1 and CDR2 are LGHNA and YSLEER. The CDR3 sequence is 14 residues long. The chain's CDR3 is CASSQGQGPGEAFF. The CDR3, as DNA: TGCGCCAGCAGCCAAGGACAGGGCCCGGGGGAAGCTTTCTTT.

V and J are TRBV20-1 and TRBJ2-2; 8 bases are a match to TRBD1. Germline V CDR1 and CDR2: DFQATT, SNEGSKA (reference sequence). The V gene end was trimmed by 5 bases and the J gene end by 7 bases; junction bases not matched to a gene: 9. This CDR3 spans 14 amino acids. The CDR3 reads CSAPGQGAGGELFF. The CDR3 DNA reads TGCAGTGCTCCCGGACAGGGAGCGGGCGGGGAGCTGTTTTTT.

The gene calls are TRBV2 and TRBJ1-5; unclear D gene. The CDR3 has 12 residues. CDR1 and CDR2 (germline): SNHLY, FYNNEI. Trimming cost V 6 bases and J 11 bases, with 14 bases left between them. The CDR3 reads CASRAEYGSQHF. CDR3 DNA sequence: TGTGCCAGCAGGGCAGAGTACGGGTCCCAGCATTTT.

The sample holds many counts of this clonotype. This rearrangement joins TRBV7-2 to TRBJ2-2; D is uncertain. Germline CDR1 SGHTA, CDR2 FQGNSA. V was pared by 1 base and J by 1 base, with 13 bases between. This CDR3 has 17 residues. CDR3 amino acids: CASSLVNLPENTGELFF. The CDR3 bases are TGTGCCAGCAGCTTAGTGAACCTGCCGGAGAACACCGGGGAGCTGTTTTTT.

This clonotype was counted many times. V and J are TRBV7-9 and TRBJ2-2, with D unresolved. The CDR3 has 15 residues. Trimming pared 3 bases from V and 4 bases from J, leaving 12 bases between. In germline, CDR1 is SEHNR, CDR2 FQNEAQ (reference sequence). CDR3 coding DNA: TGTGCCAGCAGCTTCCTCGGGCCAAGCACCGGGGAGCTGTTTTTT. Translation gives CASSFLGPSTGELFF.